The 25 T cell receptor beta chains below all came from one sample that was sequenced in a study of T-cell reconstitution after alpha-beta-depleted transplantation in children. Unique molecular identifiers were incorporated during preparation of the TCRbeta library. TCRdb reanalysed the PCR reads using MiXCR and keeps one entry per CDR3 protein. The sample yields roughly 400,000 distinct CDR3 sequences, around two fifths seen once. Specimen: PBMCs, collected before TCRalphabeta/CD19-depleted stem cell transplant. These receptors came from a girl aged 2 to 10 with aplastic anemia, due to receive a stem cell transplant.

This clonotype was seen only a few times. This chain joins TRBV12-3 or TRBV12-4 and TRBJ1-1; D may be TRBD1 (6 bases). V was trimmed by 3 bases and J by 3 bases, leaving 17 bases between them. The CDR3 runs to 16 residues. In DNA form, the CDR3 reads TGTGCCAGCAGTTTTGACAGGCCATCGGGGGACACTGAAGCTTTCTTT. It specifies CASSFDRPSGDTEAFF.

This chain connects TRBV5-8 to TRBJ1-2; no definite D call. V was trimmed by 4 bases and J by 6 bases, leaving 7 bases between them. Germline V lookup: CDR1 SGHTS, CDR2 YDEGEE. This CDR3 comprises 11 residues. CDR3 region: CASSPWDGYTF. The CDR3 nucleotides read TGTGCCAGCAGCCCCTGGGATGGCTACACCTTC.

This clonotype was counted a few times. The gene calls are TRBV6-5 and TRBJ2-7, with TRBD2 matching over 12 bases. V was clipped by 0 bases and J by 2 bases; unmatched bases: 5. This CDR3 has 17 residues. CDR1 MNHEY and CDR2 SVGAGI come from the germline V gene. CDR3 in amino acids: CASSYSASSGGAYEQYF. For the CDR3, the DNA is TGTGCCAGCAGTTACTCCGCATCTAGCGGGGGGGCCTACGAGCAGTACTTC.

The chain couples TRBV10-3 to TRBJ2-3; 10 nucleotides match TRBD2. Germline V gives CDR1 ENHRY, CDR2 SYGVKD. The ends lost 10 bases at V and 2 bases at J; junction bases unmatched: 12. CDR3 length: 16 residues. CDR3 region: CATNRASGSSTDTQYF. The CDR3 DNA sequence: TGTGCCACCAATCGGGCTAGCGGGAGTTCCACAGATACGCAGTATTTT.

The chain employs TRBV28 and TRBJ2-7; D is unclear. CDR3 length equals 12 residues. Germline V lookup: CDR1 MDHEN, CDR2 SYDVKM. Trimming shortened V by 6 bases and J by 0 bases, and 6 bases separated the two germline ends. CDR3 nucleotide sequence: TGTGCCAGCAGATCCAACTCCTACGAGCAGTACTTC. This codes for CASRSNSYEQYF.

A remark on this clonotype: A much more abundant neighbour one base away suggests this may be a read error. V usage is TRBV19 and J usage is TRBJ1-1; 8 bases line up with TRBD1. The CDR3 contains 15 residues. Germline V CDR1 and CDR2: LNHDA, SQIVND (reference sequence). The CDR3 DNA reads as TGTGGCAGTAGTAACCCCCAGGGGGCGAACACTGAAGCTTTCTTT. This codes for CGSSNPQGANTEAFF.

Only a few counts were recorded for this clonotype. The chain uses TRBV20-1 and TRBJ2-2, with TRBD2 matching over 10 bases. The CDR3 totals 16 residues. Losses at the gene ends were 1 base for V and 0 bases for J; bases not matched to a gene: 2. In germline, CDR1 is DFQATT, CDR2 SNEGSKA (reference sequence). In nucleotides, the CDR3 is TGCAGTGCTAGAGGACTAGCGGGCGCGAACACCGGGGAGCTGTTTTTT. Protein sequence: CSARGLAGANTGELFF.

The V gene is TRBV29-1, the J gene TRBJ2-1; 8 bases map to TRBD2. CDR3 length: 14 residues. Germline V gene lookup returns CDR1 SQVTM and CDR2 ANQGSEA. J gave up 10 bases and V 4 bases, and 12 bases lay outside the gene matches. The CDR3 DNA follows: TGCAGCGTTGCCCCCGAGCTAGCGGGCCGGGAGCAGTTCTTC. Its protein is CSVAPELAGREQFF.

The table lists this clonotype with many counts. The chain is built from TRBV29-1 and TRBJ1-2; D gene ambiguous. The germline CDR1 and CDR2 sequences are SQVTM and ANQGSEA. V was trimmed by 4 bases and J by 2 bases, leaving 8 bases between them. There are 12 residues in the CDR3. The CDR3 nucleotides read TGCAGCGTTGGAGGGAGGAACTATGGCTACACCTTC. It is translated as CSVGGRNYGYTF.

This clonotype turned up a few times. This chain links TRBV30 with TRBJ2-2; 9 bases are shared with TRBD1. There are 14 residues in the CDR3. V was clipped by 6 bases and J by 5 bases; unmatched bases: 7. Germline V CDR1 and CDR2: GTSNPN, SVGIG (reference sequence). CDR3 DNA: TGTGCCTGCGTACAGGGGGCGCATACCGGGGAGCTGTTTTTT. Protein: CACVQGAHTGELFF.

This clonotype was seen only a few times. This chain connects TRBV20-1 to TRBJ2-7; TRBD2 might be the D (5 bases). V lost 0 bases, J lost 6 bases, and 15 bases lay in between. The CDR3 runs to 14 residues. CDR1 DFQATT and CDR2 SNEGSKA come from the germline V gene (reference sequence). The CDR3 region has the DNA TGCAGTGCTAGAGATAGGAAGGTCGCGGGCGAGCAGTACTTC. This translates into CSARDRKVAGEQYF.

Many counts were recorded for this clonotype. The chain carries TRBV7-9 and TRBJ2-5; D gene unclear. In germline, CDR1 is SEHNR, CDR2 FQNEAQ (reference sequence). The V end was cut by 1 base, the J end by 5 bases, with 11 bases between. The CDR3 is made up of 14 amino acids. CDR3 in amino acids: CASSLVRREETQYF. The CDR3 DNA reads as TGTGCCAGCAGCTTAGTACGGCGTGAGGAGACCCAGTACTTC.

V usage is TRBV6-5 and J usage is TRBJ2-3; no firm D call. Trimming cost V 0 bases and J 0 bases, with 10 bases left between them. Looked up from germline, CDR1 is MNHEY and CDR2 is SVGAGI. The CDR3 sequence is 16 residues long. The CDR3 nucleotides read TGTGCCAGCAGTTACTCGCTTTCGCCGAGCACAGATACGCAGTATTTT. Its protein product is CASSYSLSPSTDTQYF.

The CDR3 bases are TGTGCCAGCGGTATAGGGAACAATGAGCAGTTCTTC. Translating it yields CASGIGNNEQFF. This chain links TRBV7-3 with TRBJ2-1; no firm D call. This CDR3 contains 12 residues. V lost 8 bases, J lost 5 bases, and 10 bases lay in between. Germline V gene data show CDR1 as SGHTA and CDR2 as FQGTGA.

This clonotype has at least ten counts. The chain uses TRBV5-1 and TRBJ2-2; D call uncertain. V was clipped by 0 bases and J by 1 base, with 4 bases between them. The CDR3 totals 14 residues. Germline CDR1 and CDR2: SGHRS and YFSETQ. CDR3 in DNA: TGCGCCAGCAGCTTGGTCTTGAACACCGGGGAGCTGTTTTTT. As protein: CASSLVLNTGELFF. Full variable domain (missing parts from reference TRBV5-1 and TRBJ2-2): KAGVTQTPRYLIKTRGQQVTLSCSPISGHRSVSWYQQTPGQGLQFLFEYFSETQRNKGNFPGRFSGRQFSNSRSEMNVSTLELGDSALYLCASSLVLNTGELFFGEGSRLTVL.

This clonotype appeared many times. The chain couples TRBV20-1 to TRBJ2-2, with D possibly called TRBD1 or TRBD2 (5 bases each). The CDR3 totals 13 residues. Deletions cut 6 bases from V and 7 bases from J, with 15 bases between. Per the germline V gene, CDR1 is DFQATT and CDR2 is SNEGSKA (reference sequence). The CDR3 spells CSAPEGNGGELFF. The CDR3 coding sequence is TGCAGTGCCCCAGAGGGGAATGGCGGGGAGCTGTTTTTT.

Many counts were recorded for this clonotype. CDR3 sequence reads: CAVRWDRGSETQYF. The CDR3 coding sequence is TGTGCCGTTCGGTGGGACAGGGGCTCAGAGACCCAGTACTTC. V and J are TRBV10-3 and TRBJ2-5, with 10 bases matching TRBD1. This CDR3 is 14 amino acids long. Germline V gene sequence: CDR1 ENHRY, CDR2 SYGVKD. The V segment lost 11 bases and the J segment 4 bases; nucleotides outside the gene matches: 10.

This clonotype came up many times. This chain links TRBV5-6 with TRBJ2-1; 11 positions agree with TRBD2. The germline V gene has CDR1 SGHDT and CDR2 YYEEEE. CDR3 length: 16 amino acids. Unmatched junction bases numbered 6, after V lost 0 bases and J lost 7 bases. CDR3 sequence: CASSLGGLAGVNEQFF. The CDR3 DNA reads TGTGCCAGCAGCTTGGGAGGACTAGCGGGTGTAAATGAGCAGTTCTTC.

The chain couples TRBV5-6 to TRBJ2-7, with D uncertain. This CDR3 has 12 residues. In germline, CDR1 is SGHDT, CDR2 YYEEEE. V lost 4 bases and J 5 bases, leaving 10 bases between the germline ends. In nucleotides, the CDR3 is TGTGCCAGCAGCATCCCCAACCACGAGCAGTACTTC. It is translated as CASSIPNHEQYF.

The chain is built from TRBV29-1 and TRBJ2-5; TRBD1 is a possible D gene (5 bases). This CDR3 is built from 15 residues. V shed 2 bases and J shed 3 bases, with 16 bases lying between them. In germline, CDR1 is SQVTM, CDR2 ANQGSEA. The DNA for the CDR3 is TGCAGCGTTGAACTCCGCGACAGTACCAAAGAGACCCAGTACTTC. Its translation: CSVELRDSTKETQYF.

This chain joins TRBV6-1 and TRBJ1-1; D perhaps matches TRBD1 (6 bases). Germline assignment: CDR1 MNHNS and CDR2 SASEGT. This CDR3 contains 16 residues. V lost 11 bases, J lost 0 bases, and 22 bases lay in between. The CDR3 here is CAVGATGRGMNTEAFF. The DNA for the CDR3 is TGTGCCGTGGGGGCCACAGGCAGAGGCATGAACACTGAAGCTTTCTTT.

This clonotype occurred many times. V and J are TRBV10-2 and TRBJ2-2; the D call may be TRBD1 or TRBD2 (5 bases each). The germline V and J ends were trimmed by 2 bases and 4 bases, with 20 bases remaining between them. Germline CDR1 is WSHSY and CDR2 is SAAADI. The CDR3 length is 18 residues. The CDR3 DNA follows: TGCGCCAGCAGTGAGGGGAAGCCGGGGCGGCAAGGCACCGGGGAGCTGTTTTTT. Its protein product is CASSEGKPGRQGTGELFF.

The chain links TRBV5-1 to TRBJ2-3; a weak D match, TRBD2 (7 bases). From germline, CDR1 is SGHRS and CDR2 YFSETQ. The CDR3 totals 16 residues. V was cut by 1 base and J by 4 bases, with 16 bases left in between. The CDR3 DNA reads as TGCGCCAGCAGCTTGCAACAGGGACTACGCCCAGATACGCAGTATTTT. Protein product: CASSLQQGLRPDTQYF.

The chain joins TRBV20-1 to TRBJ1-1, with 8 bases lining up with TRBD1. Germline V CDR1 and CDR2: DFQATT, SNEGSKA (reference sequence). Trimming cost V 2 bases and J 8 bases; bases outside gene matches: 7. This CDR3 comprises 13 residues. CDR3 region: CSARTPGQAEAFF. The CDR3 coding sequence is TGCAGTGCTAGAACACCGGGACAGGCAGAAGCTTTCTTT.

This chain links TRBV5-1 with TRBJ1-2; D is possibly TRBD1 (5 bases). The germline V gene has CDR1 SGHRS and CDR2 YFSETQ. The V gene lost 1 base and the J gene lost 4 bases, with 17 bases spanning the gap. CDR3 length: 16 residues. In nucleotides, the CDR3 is TGCGCCAGCAGCTTGTTGGCAGGGCTGATCCCCTATGGCTACACCTTC. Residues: CASSLLAGLIPYGYTF.